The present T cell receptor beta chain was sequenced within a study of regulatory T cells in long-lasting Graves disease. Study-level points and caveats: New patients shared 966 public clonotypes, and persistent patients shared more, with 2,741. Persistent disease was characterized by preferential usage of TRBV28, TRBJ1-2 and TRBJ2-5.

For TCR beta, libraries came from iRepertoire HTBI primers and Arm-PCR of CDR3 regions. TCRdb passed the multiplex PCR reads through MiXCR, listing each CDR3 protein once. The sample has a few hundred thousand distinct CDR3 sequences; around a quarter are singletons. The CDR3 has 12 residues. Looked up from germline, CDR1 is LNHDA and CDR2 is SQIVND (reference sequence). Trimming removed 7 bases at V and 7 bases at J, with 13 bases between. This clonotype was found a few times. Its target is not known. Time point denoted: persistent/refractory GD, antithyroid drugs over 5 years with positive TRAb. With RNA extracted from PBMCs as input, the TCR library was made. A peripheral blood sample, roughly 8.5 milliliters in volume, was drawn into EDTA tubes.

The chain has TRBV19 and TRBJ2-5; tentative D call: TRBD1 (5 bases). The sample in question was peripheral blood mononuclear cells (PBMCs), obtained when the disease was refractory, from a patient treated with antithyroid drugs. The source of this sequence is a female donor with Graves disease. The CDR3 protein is CASNQGSGTQYF. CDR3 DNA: TGTGCCAGTAATCAGGGTTCGGGGACCCAGTACTTC.